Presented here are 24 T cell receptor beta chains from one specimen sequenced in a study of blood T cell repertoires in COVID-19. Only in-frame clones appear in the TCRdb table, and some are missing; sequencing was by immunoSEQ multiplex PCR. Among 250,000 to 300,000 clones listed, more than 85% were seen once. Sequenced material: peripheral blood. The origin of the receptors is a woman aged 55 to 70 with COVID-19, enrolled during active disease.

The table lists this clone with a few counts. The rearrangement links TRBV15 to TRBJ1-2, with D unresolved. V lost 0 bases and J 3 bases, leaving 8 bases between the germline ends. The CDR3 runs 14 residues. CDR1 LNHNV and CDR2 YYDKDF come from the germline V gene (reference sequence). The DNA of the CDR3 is TGTGCCACCAGCAGAGATTACGGTGACTATGGCTACACCTTC. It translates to CATSRDYGDYGYTF. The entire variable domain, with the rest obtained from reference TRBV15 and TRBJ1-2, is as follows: DAMVIQNPRYQVTQFGKPVTLSCSQTLNHNVMYWYQQKSSQAPKLLFHYYDKDFNNEADTPDNFQSRRPNTSFCFLDIRSPGLGDTAMYLCATSRDYGDYGYTFGSGTRLTVV.

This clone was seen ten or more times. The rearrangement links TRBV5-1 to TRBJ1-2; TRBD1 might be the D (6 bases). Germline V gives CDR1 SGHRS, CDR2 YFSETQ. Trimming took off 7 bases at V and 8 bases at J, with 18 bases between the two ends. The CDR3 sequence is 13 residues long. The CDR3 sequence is CASSYKGDVGYTF. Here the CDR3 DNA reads TGCGCCAGCTCGTACAAGGGGGACGTCGGCTACACCTTC.

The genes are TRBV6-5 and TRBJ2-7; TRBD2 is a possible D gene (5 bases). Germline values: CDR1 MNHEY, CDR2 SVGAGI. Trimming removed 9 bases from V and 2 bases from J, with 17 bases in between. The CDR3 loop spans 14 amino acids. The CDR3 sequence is CASQASSHTYEQYF. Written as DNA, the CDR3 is TGTGCCAGTCAGGCTAGCTCTCATACCTACGAGCAGTACTTC.

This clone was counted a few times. The CDR3 loop reads CASSLAEGGNTIYF. The DNA for the CDR3 is TGTGCCAGCAGCTTAGCAGAGGGTGGAAACACCATATATTTT. The chain uses TRBV7-9 and TRBJ1-3; D gene ambiguous. The CDR3 sequence is 14 residues long. The V and J ends lost 0 bases and 3 bases respectively, with 6 bases between them. Germline CDR1 reads SEHNR; CDR2 reads FQNEAQ (reference sequence).

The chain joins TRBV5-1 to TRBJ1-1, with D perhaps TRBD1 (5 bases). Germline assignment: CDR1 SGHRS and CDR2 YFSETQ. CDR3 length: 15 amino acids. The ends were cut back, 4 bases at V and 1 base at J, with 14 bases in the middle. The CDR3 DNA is TGCGCCAGCAGCCCAAGTCTCAGGGAGAACACTGAAGCTTTCTTT. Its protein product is CASSPSLRENTEAFF.

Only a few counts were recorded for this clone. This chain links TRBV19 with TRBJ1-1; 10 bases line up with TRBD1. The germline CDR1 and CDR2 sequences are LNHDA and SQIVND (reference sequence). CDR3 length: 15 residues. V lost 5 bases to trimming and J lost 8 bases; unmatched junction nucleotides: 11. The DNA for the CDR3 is TGTGCCAGTAGTCCCCGGGACAGGGGACTAGGGGAAGCTTTCTTT. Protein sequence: CASSPRDRGLGEAFF. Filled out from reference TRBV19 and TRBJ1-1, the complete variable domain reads DGGITQSPKYLFRKEGQNVTLSCEQNLNHDAMYWYRQDPGQGLRLIYYSQIVNDFQKGDIAEGYSVSREKKESFPLTVTSAQKNPTAFYLCASSPRDRGLGEAFFGQGTRLTVV.

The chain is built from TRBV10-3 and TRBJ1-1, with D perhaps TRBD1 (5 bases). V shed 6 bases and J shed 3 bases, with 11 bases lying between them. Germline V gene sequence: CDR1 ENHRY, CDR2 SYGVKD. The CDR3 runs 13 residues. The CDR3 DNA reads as TGTGCCATCAGCAGGGATAAGGACACTGAAGCTTTCTTT. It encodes CAISRDKDTEAFF.

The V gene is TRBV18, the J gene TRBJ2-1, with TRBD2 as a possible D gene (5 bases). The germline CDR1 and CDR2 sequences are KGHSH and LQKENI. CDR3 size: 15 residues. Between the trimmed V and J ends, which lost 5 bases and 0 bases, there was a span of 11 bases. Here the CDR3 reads CASSAAVSSYNEQFF. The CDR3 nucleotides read TGTGCCAGCTCAGCAGCGGTGAGCTCCTACAATGAGCAGTTCTTC. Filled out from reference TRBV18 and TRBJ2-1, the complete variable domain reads NAGVMQNPRHLVRRRGQEARLRCSPMKGHSHVYWYRQLPEEGLKFMVYLQKENIIDESGMPKERFSAEFPKEGPSILRIQQVVRGDSAAYFCASSAAVSSYNEQFFGPGTRLTVL.

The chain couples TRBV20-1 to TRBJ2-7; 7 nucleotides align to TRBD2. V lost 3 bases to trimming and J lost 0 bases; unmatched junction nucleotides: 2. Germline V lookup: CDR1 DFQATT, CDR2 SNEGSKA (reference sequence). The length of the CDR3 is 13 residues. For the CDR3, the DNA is TGCAGTGCTAGTGGCGGGAGCTCCTACGAGCAGTACTTC. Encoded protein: CSASGGSSYEQYF.

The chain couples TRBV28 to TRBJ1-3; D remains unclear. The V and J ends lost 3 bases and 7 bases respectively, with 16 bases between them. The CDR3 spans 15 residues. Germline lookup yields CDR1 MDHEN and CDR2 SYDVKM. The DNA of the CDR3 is TGTGCCAGCAGTTTTCTGAGCGGGAAGTGGAACACCATATATTTT. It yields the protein CASSFLSGKWNTIYF.

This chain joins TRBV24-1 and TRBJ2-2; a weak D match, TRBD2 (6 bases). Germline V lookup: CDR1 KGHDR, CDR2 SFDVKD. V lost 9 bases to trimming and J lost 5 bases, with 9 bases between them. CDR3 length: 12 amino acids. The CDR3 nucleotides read TGTGCCACCGGGGGGTGGACCGGGGAGCTGTTTTTT. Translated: CATGGWTGELFF.

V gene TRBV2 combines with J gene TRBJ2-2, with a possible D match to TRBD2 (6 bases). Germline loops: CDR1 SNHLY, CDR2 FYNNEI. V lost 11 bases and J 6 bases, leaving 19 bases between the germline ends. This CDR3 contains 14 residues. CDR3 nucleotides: TGTGCCTCCCAGCGGGCGTTGTTGTCCGGGGAGCTGTTTTTT. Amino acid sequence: CASQRALLSGELFF.

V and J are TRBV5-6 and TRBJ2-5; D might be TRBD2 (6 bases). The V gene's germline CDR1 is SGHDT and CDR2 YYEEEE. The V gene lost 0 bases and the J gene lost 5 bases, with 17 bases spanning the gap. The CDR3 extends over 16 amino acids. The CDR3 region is CASSLESAGRLETQYF. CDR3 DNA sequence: TGTGCCAGCAGCTTGGAGAGCGCGGGAAGGTTGGAGACCCAGTACTTC.

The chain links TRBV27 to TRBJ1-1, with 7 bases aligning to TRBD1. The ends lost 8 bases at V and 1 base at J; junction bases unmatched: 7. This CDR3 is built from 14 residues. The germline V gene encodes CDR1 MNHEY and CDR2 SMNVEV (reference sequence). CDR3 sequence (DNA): TGTGCCAGCGGATACAGGGGTAGGAACACTGAAGCTTTCTTT. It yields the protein CASGYRGRNTEAFF.

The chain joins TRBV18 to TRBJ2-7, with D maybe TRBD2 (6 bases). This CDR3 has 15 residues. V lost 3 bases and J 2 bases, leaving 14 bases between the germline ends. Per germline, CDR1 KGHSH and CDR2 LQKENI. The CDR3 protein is CASSPPPRTTYEQYF. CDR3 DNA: TGTGCCAGCTCACCCCCACCCAGGACTACCTACGAGCAGTACTTC.

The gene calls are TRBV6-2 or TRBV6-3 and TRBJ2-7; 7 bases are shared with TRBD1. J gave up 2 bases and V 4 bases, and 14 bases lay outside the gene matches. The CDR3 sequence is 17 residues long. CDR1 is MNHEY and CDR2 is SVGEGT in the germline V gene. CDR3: CASSSPGGRGRTYEQYF. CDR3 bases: TGTGCCAGCAGTTCCCCCGGAGGAAGGGGGCGAACCTACGAGCAGTACTTC.

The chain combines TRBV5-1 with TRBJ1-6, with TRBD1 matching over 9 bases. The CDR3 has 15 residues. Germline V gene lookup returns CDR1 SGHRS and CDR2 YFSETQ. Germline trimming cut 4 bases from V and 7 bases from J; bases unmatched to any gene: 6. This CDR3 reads CASSQATGGNSPLHF. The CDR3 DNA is TGCGCCAGCAGCCAGGCGACAGGGGGGAATTCACCCCTCCACTTT.

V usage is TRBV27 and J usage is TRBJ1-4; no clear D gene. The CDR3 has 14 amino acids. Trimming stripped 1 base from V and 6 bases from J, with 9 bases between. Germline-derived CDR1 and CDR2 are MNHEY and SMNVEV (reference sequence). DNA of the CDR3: TGTGCCAGCAGTTTATTAGGGAGGGATGAAAAACTGTTTTTT. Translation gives CASSLLGRDEKLFF.

The CDR3 DNA reads as TGTGCCAGCAGTTTATCTCCGGTGCGGTCTGAAAAACTGTTTTTT. It specifies CASSLSPVRSEKLFF. The chain has TRBV27 and TRBJ1-4; D not certain. V dropped 0 bases and J dropped 7 bases, with 12 bases sitting between them. The CDR3 contains 15 residues. Germline lookup yields CDR1 MNHEY and CDR2 SMNVEV (reference sequence).

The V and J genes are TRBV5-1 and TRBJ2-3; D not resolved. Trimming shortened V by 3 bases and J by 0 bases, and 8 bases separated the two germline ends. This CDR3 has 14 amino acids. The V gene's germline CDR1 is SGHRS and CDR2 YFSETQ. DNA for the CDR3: TGCGCCAGCAGCTCGATGCTAAGCACAGATACGCAGTATTTT. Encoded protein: CASSSMLSTDTQYF.

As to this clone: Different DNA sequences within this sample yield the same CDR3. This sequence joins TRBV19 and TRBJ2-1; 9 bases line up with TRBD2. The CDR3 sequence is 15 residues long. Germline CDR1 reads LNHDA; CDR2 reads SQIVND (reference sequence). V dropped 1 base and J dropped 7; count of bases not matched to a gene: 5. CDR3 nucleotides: TGTGCCAGTAGTATAGGCGGGAGGGCCGGGAATGAGCAGTTCTTC. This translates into CASSIGGRAGNEQFF.

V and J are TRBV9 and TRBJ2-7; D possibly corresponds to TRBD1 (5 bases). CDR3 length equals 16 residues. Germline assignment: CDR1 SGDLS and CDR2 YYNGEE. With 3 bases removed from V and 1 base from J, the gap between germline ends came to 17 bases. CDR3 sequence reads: CASSGNRSPDSYEQYF. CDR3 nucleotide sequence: TGTGCCAGCAGCGGTAACAGGAGCCCGGATTCCTACGAGCAGTACTTC.

The CDR3 reads CASSLARTSGSYEQYF. In DNA form, the CDR3 reads TGTGCCAGCAGCTTGGCCCGGACTAGCGGGTCCTACGAGCAGTACTTC. This chain connects TRBV5-4 to TRBJ2-7; 11 bases align to TRBD2. This CDR3 is built from 16 residues. Trimming removed 0 bases from V and 1 base from J; junction bases left unmatched: 3. Germline lookup yields CDR1 SGHNT and CDR2 YYREEE (reference sequence).

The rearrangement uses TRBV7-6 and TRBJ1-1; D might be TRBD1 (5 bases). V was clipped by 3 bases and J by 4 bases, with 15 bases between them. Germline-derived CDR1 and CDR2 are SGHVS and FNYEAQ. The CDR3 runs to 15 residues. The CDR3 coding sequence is TGTGCCAGCAGCTTTGACGCCATAAGGGGCACTGAAGCTTTCTTT. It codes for CASSFDAIRGTEAFF.